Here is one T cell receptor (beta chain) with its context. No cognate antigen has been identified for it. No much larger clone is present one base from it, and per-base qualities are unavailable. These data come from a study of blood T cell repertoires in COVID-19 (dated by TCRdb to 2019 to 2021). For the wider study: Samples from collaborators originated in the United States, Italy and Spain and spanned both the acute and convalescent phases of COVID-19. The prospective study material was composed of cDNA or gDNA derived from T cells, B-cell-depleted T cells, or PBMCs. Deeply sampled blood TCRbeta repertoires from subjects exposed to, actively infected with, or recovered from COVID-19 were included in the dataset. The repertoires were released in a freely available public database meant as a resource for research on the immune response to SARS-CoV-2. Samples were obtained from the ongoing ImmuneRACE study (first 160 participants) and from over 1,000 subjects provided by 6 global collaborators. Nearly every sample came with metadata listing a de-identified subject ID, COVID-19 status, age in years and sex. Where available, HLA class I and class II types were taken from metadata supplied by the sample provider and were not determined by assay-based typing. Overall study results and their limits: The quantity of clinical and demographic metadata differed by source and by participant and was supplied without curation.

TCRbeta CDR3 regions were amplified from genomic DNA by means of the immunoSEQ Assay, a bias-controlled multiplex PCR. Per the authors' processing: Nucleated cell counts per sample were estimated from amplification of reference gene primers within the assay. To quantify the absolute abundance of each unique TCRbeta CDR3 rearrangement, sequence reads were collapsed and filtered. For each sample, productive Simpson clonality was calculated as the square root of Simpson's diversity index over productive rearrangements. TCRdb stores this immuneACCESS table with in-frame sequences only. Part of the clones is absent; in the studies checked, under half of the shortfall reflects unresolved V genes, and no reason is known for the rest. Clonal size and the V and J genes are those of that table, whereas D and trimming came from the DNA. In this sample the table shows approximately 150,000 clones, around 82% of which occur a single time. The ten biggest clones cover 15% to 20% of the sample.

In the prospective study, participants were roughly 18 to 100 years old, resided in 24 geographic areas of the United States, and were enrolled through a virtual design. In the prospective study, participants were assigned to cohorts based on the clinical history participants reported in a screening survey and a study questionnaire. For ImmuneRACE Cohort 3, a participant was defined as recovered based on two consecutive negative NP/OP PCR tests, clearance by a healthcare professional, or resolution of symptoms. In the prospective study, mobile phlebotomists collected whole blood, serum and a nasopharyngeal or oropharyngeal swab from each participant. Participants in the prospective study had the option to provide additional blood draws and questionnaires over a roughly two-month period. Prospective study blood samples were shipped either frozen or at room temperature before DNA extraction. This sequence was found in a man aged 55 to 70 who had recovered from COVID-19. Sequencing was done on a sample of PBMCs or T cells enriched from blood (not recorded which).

The base sequence is TGTGCCAGCAGTGAATTGGGGGGTGAGCAGTTCTTC. Translated, it reads CASSELGGEQFF. The receptor chain draws on TRBV2 and TRBJ2-1; TRBD2 is perhaps the D gene, given 6 matching bases. The cysteine opens and the phenylalanine closes a CDR3 of 12 amino acids. The read is trimmed to its CDR3 DNA, 36 bases read in frame from base 1. The CDR1 and CDR2 encoded by the germline V gene are SNHLY and FYNNEI. Relative to germline, V is 2 bases shorter and J is 9 bases shorter, with 8 bases between their ends.